This T cell receptor beta chain was recorded in a study of blood T cell repertoires in COVID-19. Study-level information: Samples came from the United States, Italy and Spain, spanning acute and convalescent COVID-19. Sample material is recorded as cDNA or gDNA derived from T cells, B-cell-depleted T cells, or PBMCs.

Source study methods: It was from reference gene primer amplification that nucleated cell counts were estimated. Using immunoSEQ multiplex PCR, the repertoire was profiled, and TCRdb retains in-frame clones only, with some absent. The D gene and trimming were derived from the DNA, and the V and J assignments and clone size from that table. Of under 250,000 clones listed, 81% were seen once; the top ten hold 7.5% to 9%. Germline assignment: CDR1 LGHNA and CDR2 YNFKEQ. Trimming removed 3 bases from V and 5 bases from J, with 16 bases in between. The CDR3 runs 15 residues. The receptor was isolated from a woman older than 75 with acute or convalescent COVID-19. The chain carries TRBV4-2 and TRBJ1-2, with a possible D match to TRBD1 (6 bases). Input material: peripheral blood. In DNA form, the CDR3 reads TGTGCCAGCAGCCACGGGGGGCAGGGTTCATATGGCTACACCTTC. It encodes CASSHGGQGSYGYTF.